This T cell receptor (beta chain) is from a study of identical twins. Study results and caveats: In cord blood, abundant beta clonotypes had fewer insertions; memory showed no trend. Out-of-frame alpha sequences shared by twins showed excess low generation probability. Models, which agreed with sharing between unrelated individuals, nonetheless underestimated the out-of-frame TCR alpha sharing seen in monozygotic twins.

Healthy Caucasians supplied all donations. MiXCR, run by TCRdb on the 5' RACE reads, gives a single entry per CDR3 protein. The table has around 1.7 million distinct CDR3 sequences, 32% seen once; the top ten hold 0.25% to 0.3%. Remarks on this clonotype: Its antigen is not known.

The source is a newborn girl in good health. Specimen: cord blood.

In nucleotides, the CDR3 is TGCAGTGCCCCGGGACACTGTGGCTACACCTTC. Its translation: CSAPGHCGYTF. The V gene is TRBV20-1, the J gene TRBJ1-2, with D possibly TRBD1 on 6 matching bases. V was shortened by 6 bases and J by 7 bases, with 12 bases between the two germline ends. This CDR3 is built from 11 residues. Germline loops: CDR1 DFQATT, CDR2 SNEGSKA (reference sequence).